This T cell receptor beta chain comes out of a study of response to subunit inactivated influenza vaccine (dated by TCRdb to the late 2010s). With respect to the entire study: To follow how T cells responded to a trivalent subunit inactivated influenza vaccine, the researchers relied on deep quantitative profiling of the T cell receptor repertoire. The paper's findings and limits, for the study overall: The authors proposed that each seasonal influenza vaccination may bring in only a limited number of new T cells.

The trim is 2 bases for V and 3 bases for J, with a gap of 5 bases between the germline ends. The germline V gene (reference sequence) gives CDR1 as SEHNR and CDR2 as FQNEAQ. The CDR3, from cysteine to phenylalanine, totals 12 residues. Only the CDR3 DNA is retained, 36 bases long and in frame from the first base. Library prep was done by RT-PCR. TCRdb lists the instrument as Illumina HiSeq 2500. TCRdb reprocessed the public reads (quality trimming at Q25 with fastp, clone calling with MiXCR) and kept in-frame beta chains. Records with the same CDR3 protein are collapsed into one entry carrying the most frequent genes and DNA. This sample lists about 650,000 distinct CDR3 sequences; roughly 15% were detected once. Around 7.6% of the sample is held by the ten biggest clonotypes. On this clonotype: Its cognate antigen has yet to be identified. There are no base qualities to consult, and no much larger clone falls within one base.

Sequenced material: PBMCs from blood, taken approximately 15 days before vaccination. This clonotype was obtained from a man aged 45-65 years who received an inactivated influenza vaccine. Donor details come from another sample of the same person, matched by shared clones. This chain is built from TRBV7-9 and TRBJ2-7, with the D gene too uncertain to name. The CDR3 in this case is CASSLHHYEQYF. The nucleotide sequence is TGTGCCAGCAGCTTACACCACTACGAGCAGTACTTC.